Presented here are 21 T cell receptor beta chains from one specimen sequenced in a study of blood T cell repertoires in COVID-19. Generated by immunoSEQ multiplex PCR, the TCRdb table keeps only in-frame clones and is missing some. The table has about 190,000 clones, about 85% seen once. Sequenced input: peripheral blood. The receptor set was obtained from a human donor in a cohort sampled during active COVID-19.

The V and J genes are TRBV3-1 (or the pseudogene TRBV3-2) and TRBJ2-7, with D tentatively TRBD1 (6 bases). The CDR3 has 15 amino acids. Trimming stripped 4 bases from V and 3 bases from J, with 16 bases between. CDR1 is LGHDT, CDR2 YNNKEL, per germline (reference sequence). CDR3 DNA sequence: TGTGCCAGCAGCCTGGAGGTTCAGGGGTTCTACGAGCAGTACTTC. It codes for CASSLEVQGFYEQYF.

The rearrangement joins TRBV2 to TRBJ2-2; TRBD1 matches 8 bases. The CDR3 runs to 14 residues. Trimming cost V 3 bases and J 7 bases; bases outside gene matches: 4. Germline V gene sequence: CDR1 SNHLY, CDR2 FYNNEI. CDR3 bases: TGTGCCAGCAGTGAGGGGACAGGATACGGGGAGCTGTTTTTT. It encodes CASSEGTGYGELFF.

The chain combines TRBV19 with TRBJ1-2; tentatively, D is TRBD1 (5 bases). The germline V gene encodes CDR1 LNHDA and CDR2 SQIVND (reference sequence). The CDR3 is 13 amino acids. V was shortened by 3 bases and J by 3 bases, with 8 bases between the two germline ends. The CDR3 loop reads CASSIGGYYGYTF. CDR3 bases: TGTGCCAGTAGTATCGGGGGATACTATGGCTACACCTTC.

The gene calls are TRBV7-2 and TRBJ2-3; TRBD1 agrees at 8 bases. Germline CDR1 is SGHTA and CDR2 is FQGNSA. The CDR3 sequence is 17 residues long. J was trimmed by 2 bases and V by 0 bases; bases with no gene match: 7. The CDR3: CASSLAAGTGYTDTQYF. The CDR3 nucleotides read TGTGCCAGCAGCTTAGCTGCCGGGACAGGATACACAGATACGCAGTATTTT.

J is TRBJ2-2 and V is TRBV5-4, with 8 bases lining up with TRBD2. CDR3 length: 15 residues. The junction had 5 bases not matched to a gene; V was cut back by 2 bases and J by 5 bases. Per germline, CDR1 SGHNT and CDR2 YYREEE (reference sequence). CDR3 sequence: CASSFSGRATGELFF. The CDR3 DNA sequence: TGTGCCAGCAGCTTCTCCGGGAGGGCAACCGGGGAGCTGTTTTTT. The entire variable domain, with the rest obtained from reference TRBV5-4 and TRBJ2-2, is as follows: ETGVTQSPTHLIKTRGQQVTLRCSSQSGHNTVSWYQQALGQGPQFIFQYYREEENGRGNFPPRFSGLQFPNYSSELNVNALELDDSALYLCASSFSGRATGELFFGEGSRLTVL.

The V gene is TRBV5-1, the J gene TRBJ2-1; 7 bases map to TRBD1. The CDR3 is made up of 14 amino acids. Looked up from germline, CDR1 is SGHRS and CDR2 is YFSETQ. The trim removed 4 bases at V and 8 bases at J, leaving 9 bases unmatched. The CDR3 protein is CASSPYRGTDEQFF. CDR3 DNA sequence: TGCGCCAGCAGCCCGTACAGGGGAACCGATGAGCAGTTCTTC.

The CDR3 bases are TGTGCCAGCAGCGTAGCTGGGGGGGCCAGGGAAAAACTGTTTTTT. It is translated as CASSVAGGAREKLFF. This rearrangement joins TRBV9 to TRBJ1-4, with a possible D match to TRBD1 (6 bases). Germline loops: CDR1 SGDLS, CDR2 YYNGEE. This CDR3 spans 15 amino acids. V was clipped by 0 bases and J by 8 bases, with 14 bases between them.

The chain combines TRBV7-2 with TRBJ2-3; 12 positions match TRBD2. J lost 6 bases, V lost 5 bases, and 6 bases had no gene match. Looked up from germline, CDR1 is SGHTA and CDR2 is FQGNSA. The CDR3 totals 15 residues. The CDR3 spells CASSLTSGRFDTQYF. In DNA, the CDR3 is TGTGCCAGCAGCCTCACTAGCGGGAGGTTTGATACGCAGTATTTT.

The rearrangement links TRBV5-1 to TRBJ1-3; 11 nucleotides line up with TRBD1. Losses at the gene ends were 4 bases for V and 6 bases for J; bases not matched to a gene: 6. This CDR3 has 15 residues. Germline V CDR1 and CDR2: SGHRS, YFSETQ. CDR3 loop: CASSPGTGGLNTIYF. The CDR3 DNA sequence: TGCGCCAGCAGCCCCGGGACAGGGGGACTAAACACCATATATTTT.

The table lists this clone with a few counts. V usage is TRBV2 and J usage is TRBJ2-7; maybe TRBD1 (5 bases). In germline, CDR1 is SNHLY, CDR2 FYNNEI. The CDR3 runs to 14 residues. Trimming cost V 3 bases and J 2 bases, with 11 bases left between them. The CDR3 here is CASSELQGPYEQYV. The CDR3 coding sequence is TGTGCCAGCAGTGAGTTGCAGGGCCCCTACGAGCAGTACGTC.

The CDR3 reads CASSLGSGDSNTEAFF. The CDR3 DNA follows: TGCGCCAGCAGTTTGGGCAGCGGGGACTCTAACACTGAAGCTTTCTTT. The rearrangement links TRBV4-1 to TRBJ1-1; maybe TRBD1 (5 bases). CDR1 and CDR2 from the germline V gene are MGHRA and YSYEKL. The CDR3 extends over 16 amino acids. The V gene lost 6 bases and the J gene lost 2 bases, with 19 bases spanning the gap.

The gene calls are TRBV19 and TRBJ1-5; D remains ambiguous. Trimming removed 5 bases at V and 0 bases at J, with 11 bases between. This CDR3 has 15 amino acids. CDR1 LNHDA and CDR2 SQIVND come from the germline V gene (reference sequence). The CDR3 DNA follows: TGTGCCAGTAGTTACAGTTCCTATAGCAATCAGCCCCAGCATTTT. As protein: CASSYSSYSNQPQHF.

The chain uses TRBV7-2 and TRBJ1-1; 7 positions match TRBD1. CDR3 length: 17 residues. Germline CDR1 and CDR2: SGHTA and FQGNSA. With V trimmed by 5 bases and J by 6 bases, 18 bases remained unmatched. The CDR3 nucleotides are TGTGCCAGCAGCCCCACTAAAGGGGGCAGGGGCTGGGCTGAAGCTTTCTTT. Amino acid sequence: CASSPTKGGRGWAEAFF.

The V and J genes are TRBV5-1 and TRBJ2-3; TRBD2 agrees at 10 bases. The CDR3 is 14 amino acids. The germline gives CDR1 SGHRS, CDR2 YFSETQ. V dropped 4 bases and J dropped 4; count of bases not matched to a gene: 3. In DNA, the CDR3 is TGCGCCAGCAGCGATGGGACTAGCGCAGATACGCAGTATTTT. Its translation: CASSDGTSADTQYF.

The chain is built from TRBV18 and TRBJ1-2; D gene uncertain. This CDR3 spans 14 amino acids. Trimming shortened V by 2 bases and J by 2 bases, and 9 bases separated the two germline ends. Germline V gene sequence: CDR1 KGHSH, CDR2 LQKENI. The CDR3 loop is CASSPAAGNYGYTF. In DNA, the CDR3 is TGTGCCAGCTCACCAGCCGCGGGAAACTATGGCTACACCTTC.

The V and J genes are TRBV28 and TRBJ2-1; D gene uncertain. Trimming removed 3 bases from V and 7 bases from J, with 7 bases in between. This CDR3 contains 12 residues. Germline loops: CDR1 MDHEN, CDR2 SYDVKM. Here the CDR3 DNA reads TGTGCCAGCAGTTTCAGTTGGAATGAGCAGTTCTTC. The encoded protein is CASSFSWNEQFF.

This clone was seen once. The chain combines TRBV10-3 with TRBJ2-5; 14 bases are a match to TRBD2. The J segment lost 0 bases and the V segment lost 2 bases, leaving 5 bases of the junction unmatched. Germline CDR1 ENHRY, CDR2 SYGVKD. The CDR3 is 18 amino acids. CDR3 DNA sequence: TGTGCCATCAGTGAGGTTAGACTAGCGGGAGGGAACCAAGAGACCCAGTACTTC. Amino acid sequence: CAISEVRLAGGNQETQYF.

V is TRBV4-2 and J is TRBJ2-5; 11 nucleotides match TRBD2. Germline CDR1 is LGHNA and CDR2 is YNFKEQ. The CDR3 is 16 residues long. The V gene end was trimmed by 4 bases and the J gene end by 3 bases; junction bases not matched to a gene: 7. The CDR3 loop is CASSRSETSGEETQYF. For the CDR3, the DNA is TGTGCCAGCAGCCGGAGTGAGACTAGCGGGGAAGAGACCCAGTACTTC.

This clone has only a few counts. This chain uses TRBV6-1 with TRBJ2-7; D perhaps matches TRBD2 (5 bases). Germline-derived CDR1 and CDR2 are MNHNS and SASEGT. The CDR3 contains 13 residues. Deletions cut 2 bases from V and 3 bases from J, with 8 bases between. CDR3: CASSETGNYEQYF. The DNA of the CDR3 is TGTGCCAGCAGTGAAACCGGGAACTACGAGCAGTACTTC.

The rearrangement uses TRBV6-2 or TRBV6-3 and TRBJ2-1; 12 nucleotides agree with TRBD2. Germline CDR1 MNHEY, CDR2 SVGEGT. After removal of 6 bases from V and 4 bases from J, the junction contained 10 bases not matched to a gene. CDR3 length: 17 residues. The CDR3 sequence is CASSGYTGLAGYNEQFF. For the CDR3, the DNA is TGTGCCAGCAGCGGGTACACGGGACTAGCGGGTTACAATGAGCAGTTCTTC.

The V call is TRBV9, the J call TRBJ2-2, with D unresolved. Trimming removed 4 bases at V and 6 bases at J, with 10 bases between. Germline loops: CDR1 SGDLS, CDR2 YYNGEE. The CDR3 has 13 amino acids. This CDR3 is CASSPGPAGELFF. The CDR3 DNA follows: TGTGCCAGCAGCCCCGGTCCGGCCGGGGAGCTGTTTTTT. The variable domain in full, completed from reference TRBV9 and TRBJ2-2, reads DSGVTQTPKHLITATGQRVTLRCSPRSGDLSVYWYQQSLDQGLQFLIQYYNGEERAKGNILERFSAQQFPDLHSELNLSSLELGDSALYFCASSPGPAGELFFGEGSRLTVL.